These 30 T cell receptor beta chains were all obtained from the same sample, sequenced in a study of Ad26.COV2.S vaccination and SARS-CoV-2 variants. Clones were read by immunoSEQ multiplex PCR, and TCRdb kept only the in-frame ones, dropping some. The table includes a few hundred thousand clones, 88% detected once. Treatment denoted: roughly 20 received Ad26.COV2.S at low or high dose, single or two shots; 5 received placebo; per-sample allocation not given. Collection of samples fell on day 63 after the first vaccine or placebo injection. Here the sequenced sample was peripheral blood, taken in a trial of Ad26.COV2.S vaccine versus placebo. The receptors originated from a person between 18 and 65 years old who received the Ad26.COV2.S COVID-19 vaccine or a placebo.

The chain recombines TRBV30 with TRBJ2-7; either TRBD1 or TRBD2 may supply D (5 bases each). This CDR3 spans 14 amino acids. Germline assignment: CDR1 GTSNPN and CDR2 SVGIG (reference sequence). The ends were cut back, 2 bases at V and 0 bases at J, with 11 bases in the middle. As DNA, the CDR3 is TGTGCCTGGAGTTCGGGGCTTCCCTCCTACGAGCAGTACTTC. Protein: CAWSSGLPSYEQYF.

This rearrangement joins TRBV7-2 to TRBJ1-6; D is perhaps TRBD1 (5 bases). Germline assignment: CDR1 SGHTA and CDR2 FQGNSA. This CDR3 region has 17 residues. Trimming stripped 0 bases from V and 5 bases from J, with 14 bases between. CDR3: CASSLALGHVDNSPLHF. The CDR3 DNA is TGTGCCAGCAGCTTAGCGTTAGGACATGTAGATAATTCACCCCTCCACTTT.

This rearrangement joins TRBV4-1 to TRBJ1-4, with D perhaps matching TRBD1 (5 bases). The CDR3 sequence is 14 residues long. V was shortened by 1 base and J by 4 bases, with 7 bases between the two germline ends. The germline V gene encodes CDR1 MGHRA and CDR2 YSYEKL. This chain's CDR3 is CASSQGGSNEKLFF. The DNA for the CDR3 is TGCGCCAGCAGCCAAGGGGGCAGTAATGAAAAACTGTTTTTT.

This sequence joins TRBV4-1 and TRBJ2-4; D assignment may be TRBD1 or TRBD2 (5 bases each). V was pared by 2 bases and J by 8 bases, with 13 bases between. The CDR3 sequence is 14 residues long. Looked up from germline, CDR1 is MGHRA and CDR2 is YSYEKL. The CDR3 nucleotides read TGCGCCAGCAGCCAACTAGGGGCCGGGGACATTCAGTACTTC. It encodes CASSQLGAGDIQYF.

This chain uses TRBV28 with TRBJ2-4; D not certain. CDR1 is MDHEN and CDR2 is SYDVKM in the germline V gene. Trimming removed 5 bases at V and 1 base at J, with 18 bases between. CDR3 size: 17 residues. CDR3: CASSPGSPLRAKNIQYF. Here the CDR3 DNA reads TGTGCCAGCAGTCCCGGGTCTCCCCTGAGGGCCAAAAACATTCAGTACTTC.

The V and J genes are TRBV5-6 and TRBJ1-2, with 8 bases that match TRBD1. The CDR3 loop spans 13 amino acids. The V and J ends lost 3 bases and 4 bases, in that order; junction bases with no gene match: 2. Germline V gives CDR1 SGHDT, CDR2 YYEEEE. The CDR3 here is CASSWTGTYGYTF. CDR3 DNA sequence: TGTGCCAGCAGCTGGACAGGGACCTATGGCTACACCTTC.

The CDR3 loop is CASFQTGFSGQPQHF. CDR3 nucleotide sequence: TGTGCCAGTTTTCAGACAGGGTTTTCGGGTCAGCCCCAGCATTTT. V and J are TRBV19 and TRBJ1-5; 7 nucleotides agree with TRBD1. The germline V gene encodes CDR1 LNHDA and CDR2 SQIVND (reference sequence). The CDR3 loop spans 15 amino acids. The V gene end was trimmed by 8 bases and the J gene end by 6 bases; junction bases not matched to a gene: 13.

V is TRBV5-6 and J is TRBJ2-6; the D is unclear. The V gene lost 3 bases and the J gene lost 0 bases, with 19 bases spanning the gap. CDR1 and CDR2 (germline): SGHDT, YYEEEE. The CDR3 length is 19 residues. As DNA, the CDR3 is TGTGCCAGCAGCTCCTCTACACTCGGTCCGCTCTCTGGGGCCAACGTCCTGACTTTC. Amino acid sequence: CASSSSTLGPLSGANVLTF.

The V gene is TRBV7-6, the J gene TRBJ2-5, with a possible D match to TRBD1 (6 bases). Between the trimmed V and J ends, which lost 3 bases and 2 bases, there was a span of 13 bases. CDR1 and CDR2 (germline): SGHVS, FNYEAQ. This CDR3 has 15 residues. The DNA for the CDR3 is TGTGCCAGCAGCTTTGTAGGACAGTTACAAGAGACCCAGTACTTC. Encoded protein: CASSFVGQLQETQYF. Supplemented by reference TRBV7-6 and TRBJ2-5, the full variable domain reads GAGVSQSPRYKVTKRGQDVALRCDPISGHVSLYWYRQALGQGPEFLTYFNYEAQQDKSGLPNDRFSAERPEGSISTLTIQRTEQRDSAMYRCASSFVGQLQETQYFGPGTRLLVL.

V and J are TRBV10-3 and TRBJ2-2; D not certain. This CDR3 is built from 16 residues. Germline CDR1 is ENHRY and CDR2 is SYGVKD. V was clipped by 2 bases and J by 2 bases, with 12 bases between them. The CDR3 reads CAISELLMANTGELFF. DNA for the CDR3: TGTGCCATCAGTGAGCTTTTAATGGCCAACACCGGGGAGCTGTTTTTT.

There are many counts of this clone. This rearrangement joins TRBV28 to TRBJ1-2; 10 bases match TRBD1. V was clipped by 5 bases and J by 2 bases; unmatched bases: 5. The CDR3 contains 15 residues. The germline V gene encodes CDR1 MDHEN and CDR2 SYDVKM. The CDR3 region has the DNA TGTGCCAGCAGTCTGACAGGGGGCCGGAACTATGGCTACACCTTC. Translating it yields CASSLTGGRNYGYTF.

CDR3 loop: CASSQARSSGGAYEQYF. For the CDR3, the DNA is TGCGCCAGCAGCCAAGCCCGATCTAGCGGGGGGGCCTACGAGCAGTACTTC. The chain recombines TRBV4-1 with TRBJ2-7, with 12 bases fitting TRBD2. Germline CDR1 reads MGHRA; CDR2 reads YSYEKL. Losses at the gene ends were 1 base for V and 2 bases for J; bases not matched to a gene: 6. The length of the CDR3 is 17 residues.

This chain joins TRBV3-1 (or the pseudogene TRBV3-2) and TRBJ1-4, with 7 bases that match TRBD1. After removal of 4 bases from V and 0 bases from J, the junction contained 5 bases not matched to a gene. Germline V gene sequence: CDR1 LGHDT, CDR2 YNNKEL (reference sequence). The CDR3 is 16 residues long. The CDR3 nucleotides are TGTGCCAGCAGCCCTACCGGGACAGCAACTAATGAAAAACTGTTTTTT. It is translated as CASSPTGTATNEKLFF.

The DNA of the CDR3 is TGTGCCAGCGGCTCCTACGAGCAGTACTTC. It specifies CASGSYEQYF. The chain employs TRBV6-5 and TRBJ2-7; the D is unclear. Germline V gene lookup returns CDR1 MNHEY and CDR2 SVGAGI. The CDR3 consists of 10 residues. With 8 bases removed from V and 0 bases from J, the gap between germline ends came to 2 bases.

Note on this clone: The same CDR3 can be traced to other DNA sequences in this sample. The chain employs TRBV7-9 and TRBJ2-7, with 8 bases fitting TRBD1. The CDR3 is 14 residues long. CDR1 is SEHNR, CDR2 FQNEAQ, per germline (reference sequence). Trimming at V came to 6 bases and at J to 4 bases, leaving 8 bases not matched to a gene. CDR3 region: CASSSRDRGYEQYF. The CDR3 nucleotides are TGTGCCAGCAGTTCTCGAGACAGGGGATACGAGCAGTACTTC.

This rearrangement joins TRBV28 to TRBJ1-2; TRBD1 aligns across 8 bases. This CDR3 is 16 amino acids long. From germline, CDR1 is MDHEN and CDR2 SYDVKM. J lost 7 bases, V lost 10 bases, and 20 bases had no gene match. This chain's CDR3 is CATYKAGYRGSGGYTF. The CDR3, as DNA: TGTGCCACCTATAAAGCGGGGTACAGGGGGAGTGGTGGCTACACCTTC.

CDR3 DNA: TGTGCCAGCAGCTTGGACAGAACTAGCACAGATACGCAGTATTTT. This codes for CASSLDRTSTDTQYF. The chain uses TRBV5-4 and TRBJ2-3; no definite D call. Germline CDR1 and CDR2: SGHNT and YYREEE (reference sequence). The CDR3 length is 15 residues. The V gene lost 0 bases and the J gene lost 0 bases, with 8 bases spanning the gap.

The rearrangement uses TRBV7-3 and TRBJ2-3, with 8 nucleotides matching TRBD2. The ends lost 5 bases at V and 4 bases at J; junction bases unmatched: 5. Looked up from germline, CDR1 is SGHTA and CDR2 is FQGTGA. The CDR3 totals 14 residues. The CDR3 sequence: CASSEGLGADTQYF. CDR3 coding DNA: TGTGCCAGCAGCGAGGGACTAGGGGCAGATACGCAGTATTTT.

This clone appeared once. The genes are TRBV10-1 and TRBJ2-7; the D is unclear. This CDR3 comprises 14 residues. Trimming shortened V by 2 bases and J by 3 bases, and 11 bases separated the two germline ends. The germline V gene has CDR1 WNHNN and CDR2 SYGVQD (reference sequence). CDR3 protein: CASSENPLLYEQYF. CDR3 DNA sequence: TGCGCCAGCAGTGAGAACCCTTTACTCTACGAGCAGTACTTC.

V usage is TRBV19 and J usage is TRBJ2-5, with a weak D call TRBD1 (5 bases). V shed 3 bases and J shed 2 bases, with 10 bases lying between them. Germline CDR1 is LNHDA and CDR2 is SQIVND (reference sequence). The CDR3 sequence is 14 residues long. The CDR3 DNA follows: TGTGCCAGTAGTATGGGGCCGCAACAAGAGACCCAGTACTTC. Amino acid sequence: CASSMGPQQETQYF.

The rearrangement uses TRBV5-1 and TRBJ2-1, with 11 nucleotides matching TRBD2. The CDR3 sequence is 15 residues long. The trim removed 4 bases at V and 4 bases at J, leaving 4 bases unmatched. The germline CDR1 and CDR2 sequences are SGHRS and YFSETQ. For the CDR3, the DNA is TGCGCCAGCAGCATGACTAGCGGGGAATACAATGAGCAGTTCTTC. Its translation is CASSMTSGEYNEQFF.

The gene calls are TRBV7-9 and TRBJ2-1; TRBD1 matches at 11 bases. The V gene end was trimmed by 6 bases and the J gene end by 2 bases; junction bases not matched to a gene: 3. The germline gives CDR1 SEHNR, CDR2 FQNEAQ (reference sequence). The CDR3 runs 15 residues. The CDR3 is CASRLGQGAYNEQFF. CDR3 coding DNA: TGTGCCAGCAGACTGGGACAGGGGGCCTACAATGAGCAGTTCTTC.

The rearrangement links TRBV5-1 to TRBJ1-5; possibly TRBD1 for D (6 bases). Germline V gene sequence: CDR1 SGHRS, CDR2 YFSETQ. The CDR3 loop spans 15 amino acids. Trimming cost V 0 bases and J 0 bases, with 7 bases left between them. Here the CDR3 DNA reads TGCGCCAGCAGCTTGGAAGGGGGTAGCAATCAGCCCCAGCATTTT. As protein: CASSLEGGSNQPQHF.

The chain is built from TRBV27 and TRBJ1-1; D uncertain. Germline values: CDR1 MNHEY, CDR2 SMNVEV (reference sequence). There are 16 residues in the CDR3. V lost 5 bases and J lost 0, with 16 bases in between. The CDR3: CASSRSSAELNTEAFF. CDR3 nucleotides: TGTGCCAGCAGTAGGTCATCGGCCGAATTGAACACTGAAGCTTTCTTT.

The chain recombines TRBV11-3 with TRBJ1-1, with D maybe TRBD1 (5 bases). The CDR3 is 12 amino acids. Between the trimmed V and J ends, which lost 0 bases and 8 bases, there was a span of 7 bases. From germline, CDR1 is SGHNT and CDR2 YENEEA. This chain's CDR3 is CASSLDRGEAFF. CDR3 nucleotide sequence: TGTGCCAGCAGCTTAGACCGGGGCGAAGCTTTCTTT. Looking up the rest from reference TRBV11-3 and TRBJ1-1 gives the full variable domain: EAGVVQSPRYKIIEKKQPVAFWCNPISGHNTLYWYLQNLGQGPELLIRYENEEAVDDSQLPKDRFSAERLKGVDSTLKIQPAELGDSAVYLCASSLDRGEAFFGQGTRLTVV.

Only one count was recorded for this clone. The chain combines TRBV3-1 (or the pseudogene TRBV3-2) with TRBJ1-1; TRBD1 might be the D (5 bases). This CDR3 region has 14 residues. CDR1 and CDR2 (germline): LGHDT, YNNKEL (reference sequence). Deletions cut 4 bases from V and 5 bases from J, with 14 bases between. CDR3 in amino acids: CASSLRGVGTEAFF. For the CDR3, the DNA is TGTGCCAGCAGCCTCCGGGGGGTGGGGACTGAAGCTTTCTTT.

J is TRBJ2-5 and V is TRBV4-1; D perhaps matches TRBD2 (5 bases). V lost 5 bases to trimming and J lost 0 bases, with 28 bases between them. The CDR3 has 20 amino acids. Germline-derived CDR1 and CDR2 are MGHRA and YSYEKL. The CDR3 loop reads CASSTPILRGRGYHQETQYF. The CDR3 nucleotides are TGCGCCAGCAGCACACCAATTCTCCGAGGGCGCGGATACCACCAAGAGACCCAGTACTTC.

This chain joins TRBV11-2 and TRBJ2-1, with 11 bases identical to TRBD2. The CDR3 totals 16 residues. Germline V lookup: CDR1 SGHAT, CDR2 FQNNGV. With V trimmed by 4 bases and J by 9 bases, 11 bases remained unmatched. The CDR3 sequence: CASSYNSGGASIEQFF. CDR3 DNA: TGTGCCAGCAGCTACAATAGCGGGGGGGCCTCTATTGAGCAGTTCTTC.

The chain recombines TRBV5-1 with TRBJ2-3, with 7 bases identical to TRBD1. The germline gives CDR1 SGHRS, CDR2 YFSETQ. J gave up 2 bases and V 4 bases, and 4 bases lay outside the gene matches. The CDR3 consists of 14 residues. The CDR3 DNA follows: TGCGCCAGCAGCACGGGACAGAACACAGATACGCAGTATTTT. This codes for CASSTGQNTDTQYF.

The V gene is TRBV6-4, the J gene TRBJ2-3; the D gene is possibly TRBD1 (5 bases). Trimming took off 0 bases at V and 4 bases at J, with 11 bases between the two ends. The CDR3 length is 15 residues. Germline CDR1 reads MRHNA; CDR2 reads SNTAGT. The CDR3 loop is CASSDSRQGADTQYF. The CDR3, as DNA: TGTGCCAGCAGTGACTCCCGGCAGGGCGCAGATACGCAGTATTTT.